The 5 T cell receptor beta chains below all came from one sample that was sequenced in a study of siplizumab effects on memory and regulatory T cells. The method was immunoSEQ multiplex PCR; TCRdb's version includes in-frame clones alone and lacks a portion of them. The sample includes about 110,000 clones, just over 90% of them seen just once. Sequenced material: Tregs sorted from blood. These receptors all come from a human donor in good health.

CDR3 sequence: CASNNRTSEAFF. CDR3 nucleotide sequence: TGTGCCAGCAACAACCGGACATCCGAAGCTTTCTTT. This chain connects TRBV5-4 to TRBJ1-1; TRBD1 might be the D (5 bases). This CDR3 is built from 12 residues. Germline values: CDR1 SGHNT, CDR2 YYREEE (reference sequence). V was shortened by 6 bases and J by 8 bases, with 14 bases between the two germline ends.

This chain joins TRBV7-8 and TRBJ2-7, with 8 bases aligning to TRBD1. The length of the CDR3 is 15 residues. Germline V gene lookup returns CDR1 SGHVS and CDR2 FQNEAQ. V lost 1 base to trimming and J lost 3 bases; unmatched junction nucleotides: 5. The CDR3 sequence: CASSLGPGGIYEQYF. CDR3 nucleotide sequence: TGTGCCAGCAGCTTAGGTCCAGGGGGCATCTACGAGCAGTACTTC.

This rearrangement joins TRBV5-6 to TRBJ2-1; either TRBD1 or TRBD2 may supply D (5 bases each). V was pared by 4 bases and J by 4 bases, with 18 bases between. The length of the CDR3 is 16 residues. Germline V CDR1 and CDR2: SGHDT, YYEEEE. The CDR3 DNA follows: TGTGCCAGCAGCCCCCCGGGGACGCTGTGGTACAATGAGCAGTTCTTC. Protein product: CASSPPGTLWYNEQFF.

The genes are TRBV7-2 and TRBJ2-7; the D is unclear. The CDR3 runs 17 residues. Germline V CDR1 and CDR2: SGHTA, FQGNSA. Trimming shortened V by 2 bases and J by 2 bases, and 19 bases separated the two germline ends. The CDR3, as DNA: TGTGCCAGCAGCTTATTGGGCGGAACTACGATAACCTACGAGCAGTACTTC. Its protein is CASSLLGGTTITYEQYF.

The V and J genes are TRBV6-6 and TRBJ2-3; TRBD2 matches 10 bases. The CDR3 is 16 residues long. The trim removed 2 bases at V and 1 base at J, leaving 3 bases unmatched. Germline assignment: CDR1 MNHNY and CDR2 SVGAGI (reference sequence). The CDR3 nucleotides are TGTGCCAGCAGTTACCCCGGGACTAGCGGCACAGATACGCAGTATTTT. It codes for CASSYPGTSGTDTQYF.